This TCR beta chain stems from a study of T cells in Graves' hyperthyroidism and ophthalmopathy. Amplified regions were TCR beta CDR3 sequences from RNA transcripts. The HTBI primer set served for first-round RT-PCR of the TCR CDR3. TCRdb reprocessed the multiplex PCR reads via MiXCR and lists one record per CDR3 protein. The sample yields 600,000 or so distinct CDR3 sequences, about 15% seen once. The ends were cut back, 0 bases at V and 1 base at J, with 16 bases in the middle. Germline V gene lookup returns CDR1 SGHKS and CDR2 YYEKEE (reference sequence). The CDR3 spans 17 residues. The chain joins TRBV5-5 to TRBJ2-5, with D uncertain. Sample: blood. The sequence derives from a woman aged 50 to 65 with Graves' ophthalmopathy. The CDR3 bases are TGTGCCAGCAGCTTGGGCGGTCGGGTAGGGATCCAAGAGACCCAGTACTTC. It yields the protein CASSLGGRVGIQETQYF.